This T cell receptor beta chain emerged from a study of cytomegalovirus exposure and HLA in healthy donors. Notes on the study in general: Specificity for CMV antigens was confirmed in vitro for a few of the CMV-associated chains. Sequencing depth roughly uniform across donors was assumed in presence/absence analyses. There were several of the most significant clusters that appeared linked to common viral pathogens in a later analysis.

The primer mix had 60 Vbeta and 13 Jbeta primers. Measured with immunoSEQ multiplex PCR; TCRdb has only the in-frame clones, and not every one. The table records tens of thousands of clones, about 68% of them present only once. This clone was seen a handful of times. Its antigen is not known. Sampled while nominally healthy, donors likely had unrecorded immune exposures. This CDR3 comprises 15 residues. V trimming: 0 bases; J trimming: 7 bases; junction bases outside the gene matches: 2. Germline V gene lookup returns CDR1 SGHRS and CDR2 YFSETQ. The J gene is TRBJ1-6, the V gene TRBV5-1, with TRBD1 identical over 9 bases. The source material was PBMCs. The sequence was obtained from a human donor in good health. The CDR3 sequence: CASSLAGQGNSPLHF. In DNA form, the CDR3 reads TGCGCCAGCAGCTTGGCGGGACAGGGCAATTCACCCCTCCACTTT.